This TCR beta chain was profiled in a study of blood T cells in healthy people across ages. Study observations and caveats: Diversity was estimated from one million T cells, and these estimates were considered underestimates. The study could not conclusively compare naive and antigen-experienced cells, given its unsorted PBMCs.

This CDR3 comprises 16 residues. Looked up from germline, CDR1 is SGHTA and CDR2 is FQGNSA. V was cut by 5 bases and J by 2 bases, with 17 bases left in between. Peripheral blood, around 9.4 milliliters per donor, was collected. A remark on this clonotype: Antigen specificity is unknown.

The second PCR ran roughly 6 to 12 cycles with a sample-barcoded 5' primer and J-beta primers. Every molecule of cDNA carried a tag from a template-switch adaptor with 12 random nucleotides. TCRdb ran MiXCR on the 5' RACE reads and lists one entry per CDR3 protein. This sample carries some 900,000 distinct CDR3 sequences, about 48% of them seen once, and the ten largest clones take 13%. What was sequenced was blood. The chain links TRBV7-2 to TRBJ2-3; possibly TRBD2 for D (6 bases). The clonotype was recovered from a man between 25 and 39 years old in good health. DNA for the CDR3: TGTGCCAGCAGCCCAGGCGTCCAGCGGGCCACAGATACGCAGTATTTT. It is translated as CASSPGVQRATDTQYF.